The 5 T cell receptor beta chains given below trace back to one sample, sequenced in a study of graft-versus-host responses after intestinal transplantation. The data were produced by immunoSEQ multiplex PCR, yet TCRdb's version contains in-frame clones alone and is incomplete. Of 35,000 to 40,000 clones listed, 83% are singletons. Sequencing used PBMCs, obtained approximately 1,000 days after transplant. These receptors all stem from a human patient who received an intestinal transplant, so some T cells may come from the graft donor.

V gene TRBV6-6 combines with J gene TRBJ1-5; the match to TRBD1 covers 8 bases. The CDR3 totals 14 residues. V shed 5 bases and J 5 bases; nucleotides not matched to a gene: 5. The V gene's germline CDR1 is MNHNY and CDR2 SVGAGI (reference sequence). The CDR3 DNA reads as TGTGCCAGCAGTGACACGACAGGGGATCAGCCCCAGCATTTT. This translates into CASSDTTGDQPQHF.

The rearrangement links TRBV7-9 to TRBJ1-2; 8 bases are shared with TRBD1. The germline gives CDR1 SEHNR, CDR2 FQNEAQ (reference sequence). V shed 5 bases, J shed 6 bases, and the junction held 11 bases outside the gene matches. This CDR3 is 15 amino acids long. In DNA form, the CDR3 reads TGTGCCAGCAGCGACGCAAAGACAGGGGATGATGGCTACACCTTC. This encodes CASSDAKTGDDGYTF.

This clone was observed once. The chain joins TRBV27 to TRBJ1-5; D may be TRBD1 (5 bases). The CDR3 consists of 14 residues. Germline V gene data show CDR1 as MNHEY and CDR2 as SMNVEV (reference sequence). V lost 3 bases and J 0 bases, leaving 6 bases between the germline ends. The CDR3 DNA reads as TGTGCCAGCAGTTTGAGGGGTAGCAATCAGCCCCAGCATTTT. Protein sequence: CASSLRGSNQPQHF.

Here the CDR3 DNA reads TGTGCCAGCAGCCCCACTAGAACGAACACTGAAGCTTTCTTT. Amino acid sequence: CASSPTRTNTEAFF. The rearrangement joins TRBV7-3 to TRBJ1-1; unclear D gene. This CDR3 is 14 amino acids long. The V end was cut by 5 bases, the J end by 1 base, with 11 bases between. From germline, CDR1 is SGHTA and CDR2 FQGTGA.

This clone was found once. The V and J genes are TRBV7-2 and TRBJ2-5; TRBD1 is a possible D gene (5 bases). This CDR3 has 13 amino acids. The V end was cut by 2 bases, the J end by 5 bases, with 9 bases between. Germline V gene data show CDR1 as SGHTA and CDR2 as FQGNSA. In DNA form, the CDR3 reads TGTGCCAGCAGCTTATGGGGCCGGGAGACCCAGTACTTC. Its protein is CASSLWGRETQYF.